This T cell receptor beta chain was recovered during a study of identical twins. Study findings and constraints: Reduced insertions were recorded for abundant cord blood beta clonotypes, with no such pattern in memory repertoires. Twin pairs had excess sharing that was weaker in beta out-of-frame sequences.

cDNA carried unique molecular identifiers, and a universal primer site was added by template switching. In TCRdb, the 5' RACE reads were re-called with MiXCR into one record per CDR3 protein. Of 150,000 or so distinct CDR3 sequences listed, 3.5% were seen once; the top ten hold more than 6.5%. This clonotype was detected ten times or more. The antigen remains undetermined. Germline V lookup: CDR1 MNHEY, CDR2 SVGAGI. V was pared by 2 bases and J by 8 bases, with 8 bases of the junction left unmatched. This CDR3 contains 16 residues. The clonotype comes from a man younger than 35 in good health. Specimen: memory T cells sorted from blood. The J gene is TRBJ2-3, the V gene TRBV6-5; 12 bases map to TRBD2. CDR3 DNA sequence: TGTGCCAGCAGTTACGGCCTAGCGGGAGGGTCGGGTACGCAGTATTTT. This encodes CASSYGLAGGSGTQYF.